Below, 5 T cell receptor beta chains from the same sample are listed, as sequenced in a study of T-cell reconstitution after alpha-beta-depleted transplantation in children. Unique molecular identifiers tagged the TCRbeta library. A single record per CDR3 protein comes from TCRdb applying MiXCR to the PCR reads. The table records about 200,000 distinct CDR3 sequences, 5.5% to 7% of them present only once. This sample comprised PBMCs, obtained before TCRalphabeta/CD19-depleted stem cell transplant. These receptors came from a girl under three years old with combined immunodeficiency, due to receive a stem cell transplant.

The chain has TRBV20-1 and TRBJ1-2; a possible D gene is TRBD1 (5 bases). The CDR3 is 12 residues long. Trimming shortened V by 5 bases and J by 7 bases, and 14 bases separated the two germline ends. Germline V gene lookup returns CDR1 DFQATT and CDR2 SNEGSKA (reference sequence). The CDR3 region has the DNA TGCAGTGCTCTGAGAACCGGGGGTGGCTACACCTTC. It translates to CSALRTGGGYTF.

This clonotype was found many times. The chain couples TRBV19 to TRBJ2-7; 8 bases map to TRBD1. Germline CDR1 is LNHDA and CDR2 is SQIVND (reference sequence). The CDR3 loop spans 14 amino acids. Germline trimming cut 5 bases from V and 3 bases from J; bases unmatched to any gene: 6. CDR3 nucleotide sequence: TGTGCCAGTAGTTACGGACAGGGCTACTACGAGCAGTACTTC. Translation: CASSYGQGYYEQYF.

This clonotype was counted many times. The DNA of the CDR3 is TGCGCCAGCAGCCAACGGGAGGGAGGGAACACTGAAGCTTTCTTT. This encodes CASSQREGGNTEAFF. The chain uses TRBV4-1 and TRBJ1-1; D is uncertain. Looked up from germline, CDR1 is MGHRA and CDR2 is YSYEKL. Trimming took off 2 bases at V and 1 base at J, with 11 bases between the two ends. The CDR3 spans 15 residues.

With regard to this clonotype: This may come from a read error, since a much larger clone is one base off. This chain joins TRBV20-1 and TRBJ2-1, with D perhaps being TRBD1 or TRBD2 (5 bases each). The CDR3 is made up of 16 amino acids. Germline CDR1 is DFQATT and CDR2 is SNEGSKA (reference sequence). The DNA for the CDR3 is TGCAGTGCTAGAGATTCAGGGACCGCAATTTACAATGAGCAGATCTTC. Its translation: CSARDSGTAIYNEQIF.

This clonotype was seen at least ten times. The chain combines TRBV4-3 with TRBJ2-7; no clear D. Looked up from germline, CDR1 is LGHNA and CDR2 is YSLEER. CDR3 length equals 15 residues. V was pared by 1 base and J by 3 bases, with 13 bases between. The CDR3 sequence is CASSQVSGWDYEQYF. Here the CDR3 DNA reads TGCGCCAGCAGCCAAGTGTCGGGCTGGGACTACGAGCAGTACTTC.